The source of this TCR beta chain is a study of Graves' ophthalmopathy and Graves' hyperthyroidism (dated by TCRdb to 2016 to 2018). For context, the study as a whole: Peripheral blood samples were taken at the time of initial diagnosis, before any treatment was given. To explore V-J signatures that separate ophthalmopathy from hyperthyroidism, a discovery set of 100 patients was enrolled, consisting of about 45 with ophthalmopathy and 57 with stable hyperthyroidism. In more than five hyperthyroidism patients, the T-cell repertoires found in thyroid tissue were compared with those found in blood. Following sample collection, hyperthyroidism patients were given methimazole at a starting dose of 30 mg daily, and ophthalmopathy patients were given high-dose intravenous methylprednisolone. In total, approximately 130 blood samples were TCR-sequenced: roughly 45 ophthalmopathy, some 75 hyperthyroidism and roughly 17 hyperthyroidism-to-ophthalmopathy patients. The study used signatures of the TCR beta repertoire to tell Graves' ophthalmopathy apart from Graves' hyperthyroidism and to predict which patients would progress to ophthalmopathy. For independent validation, a separate cohort was made up of approximately 19 hyperthyroidism patients plus 17 patients who later progressed from hyperthyroidism to ophthalmopathy.

Ophthalmopathy patients were characterized by moderately to severely active disease, a Clinical Activity Score of at least 3, a NOSPECS grade of at least 4, and a disease duration under 3 months. Patients were excluded if they had other autoimmune diseases, uncontrolled infections, pregnancy or lactation. Diagnosis relied on clinical symptoms, serum thyroxine, TRAb, thyroid ultrasound and orbital computed tomography. Using Ficoll-Paque density gradient centrifugation, PBMCs were isolated from 9.5 to 10 ml of fresh peripheral blood. Trizol reagent was used to extract the total RNA, and its quality was then checked on an Agilent 2100 Bioanalyzer. General conclusions and limits of the study: In validation, the model predicted ophthalmopathy progression with 70.59% sensitivity and less than 80% specificity; 12 predicted patients were CT-confirmed with GO in a median of roughly 6.8 months. Most expanded thyroid clonotypes with a frequency above 0.001 also appeared in blood, which suggests that blood repertoires may reflect the immune response in the thyroid. In cross-validation, the 13-signature model distinguished ophthalmopathy from stable hyperthyroidism with approximately 90% sensitivity and approximately 81% specificity, while in the test set the corresponding values were about 80% and 75%. No statistical method was used to predetermine the sample size, and group allocation was not hidden from the investigators.

Of note for this clonotype: There is no known antigen for this receptor. No base quality information exists; no much larger clone differs at one position.

TCR beta CDR3 regions were amplified from RNA transcripts for repertoire sequencing. A first-round RT-PCR used HTBI primers with the Qiagen OneStep RT-PCR kit, followed by a second-round multiplex PCR, size selection and purification. Libraries were sequenced paired-end with 100 bp reads on an Illumina HiSeq2000. In the original analysis: SOAPnuke was used to process the reads, throwing out any read that had adapters, had uncalled bases, had a mean Phred below 15, or lacked an exact constant-primer or identifier match. COPE v1.2.5 was used to merge the high-quality paired reads. Clonotypes were defined as unique nucleotide sequences and were aligned to IMGT TRB V, D and J references using MiTCR v1.1. Analysis was restricted to V-J combinations with a frequency above 0.0001, which covered just over 98% of repertoires. A TCR clonal expansion and chaos score per V-J combination was defined as the ratio of F50 clonal expansion to chaos observed in the TCRdist matrix. Welch's t-statistics and random forest were used to reduce the features to roughly 14 V-J combinations, which were then used as input to a naive Bayes classifier. Thyroid-blood repertoire similarity was quantified with the Morisita-Horn index. TCRdb trimmed public reads at Q25 via fastp, called clones via MiXCR and kept in-frame beta chains. Each record represents a unique CDR3 protein, reported with the most common genes and DNA among its rows. It is TCRdb's table, rather than the study itself, that gives the V and J calls and clone size. This sample comprises 200,000 to 300,000 distinct CDR3 sequences, around 42% of them detected only once. Of the sample, less than 60% falls within the top ten clones.

The source is an adult man with Graves' ophthalmopathy. The source material was peripheral blood.

The CDR3 sequence is CASRRVLAGELFF. The bases read TGTGCCAGCCGGCGGGTGTTGGCCGGGGAGCTGTTTTTT. The chain uses TRBV7-3 and TRBJ2-2; TRBD2 is a weak D gene call, 5 bases matching. The germline V gene yields SGHTA for CDR1 and FQGTGA for CDR2. V is cut by 8 bases and J by 6 bases, and the space between the germline ends is 13 bases. From its cysteine to its phenylalanine, the CDR3 spans 13 amino acids. Left in the record is the CDR3 DNA by itself, 39 bases read in frame from the first base.